The 20 T cell receptor beta chains presented below share a single source sample, sequenced in a study of T cell repertoires in cytomegalovirus infection. TCRdb reanalysed the reads using MiXCR and keeps one entry per CDR3 protein. The top ten hold over 10% of the sample, which has approximately 910,000 distinct CDR3 sequences, under 40% seen once. These receptors' targets are unknown. The specimen was cultured CD8+ T cells from PBMCs, collected from culture after CMV antigen stimulation. Receptors were obtained from a human donor in good health (CMV status not recorded). Some clones in this sample may be carry-over from other donors' samples.

Concerning this clonotype itself: This may be a read error, as it is one base from a much larger clone. The chain couples TRBV6-5 to TRBJ2-1, with a possible D match to TRBD2 (5 bases). Deletions cut 8 bases from V and 7 bases from J, with 6 bases between. The CDR3 length is 10 residues. The germline V gene has CDR1 MNHEY and CDR2 SVGAGI. CDR3 in amino acids: CASGENEQFF. CDR3 nucleotide sequence: TGTGCCAGCGGGGAGAATGAGCAGTTCTTC.

The rearrangement links TRBV12-3 or TRBV12-4 to TRBJ1-5, with D hard to call. V gave up 0 bases and J gave up 7 bases, with 10 bases separating them. The CDR3 loop spans 14 amino acids. CDR3 protein: CASSLARLSQPQHF. Here the CDR3 DNA reads TGTGCCAGCAGTTTAGCCAGGTTGAGCCAGCCCCAGCATTTT.

This clonotype appeared a few times. The chain couples TRBV7-9 to TRBJ2-6; TRBD1 matches at 8 bases. V lost 4 bases and J lost 2; bases outside the gene matches: 10. This CDR3 contains 18 residues. Germline-derived CDR1 and CDR2 are SEHNR and FQNEAQ (reference sequence). The CDR3 DNA follows: TGTGCCAGCAGCTACCCGGGACAGGAGTCCCCTGGGGCCAACGTCCTGACTTTC. Encoded protein: CASSYPGQESPGANVLTF.

The sample holds one count of this clonotype. The chain links TRBV5-6 to TRBJ2-2; D perhaps matches TRBD2 (5 bases). V was pared by 7 bases and J by 5 bases, with 21 bases between. CDR3 length equals 16 residues. CDR1 and CDR2 from the germline V gene are SGHDT and YYEEEE. This CDR3 is CASALILDSLTGELFF. The CDR3 bases are TGTGCCAGCGCACTAATTTTGGACTCCCTGACCGGGGAGCTGTTTTTT.

This clonotype occurred a few times. The chain joins TRBV11-2 to TRBJ2-1; TRBD2 matches at 8 bases. This CDR3 is 15 amino acids long. The V segment lost 4 bases and the J segment 8 bases; nucleotides outside the gene matches: 10. Germline-derived CDR1 and CDR2 are SGHAT and FQNNGV. CDR3: CASSSPAGGRYEQFF. Here the CDR3 DNA reads TGTGCCAGCAGCTCGCCGGCGGGGGGAAGGTATGAGCAGTTCTTC.

This clonotype came up a few times. The J gene is TRBJ1-4, the V gene TRBV7-6, with TRBD1 matching over 9 bases. The germline CDR1 and CDR2 sequences are SGHVS and FNYEAQ. V shed 5 bases, J shed 7 bases, and the junction held 8 bases outside the gene matches. CDR3 size: 15 residues. The CDR3 region is CASSTRDREGEKLFF. CDR3 in DNA: TGTGCCAGCAGCACTCGGGACAGGGAGGGTGAAAAACTGTTTTTT.

V and J are TRBV2 and TRBJ2-3; D may be TRBD2 (6 bases). Germline-derived CDR1 and CDR2 are SNHLY and FYNNEI. This CDR3 is built from 16 residues. V lost 4 bases, J lost 4 bases, and 18 bases lay in between. This CDR3 is CASSVRGGSSPDTQYF. CDR3 coding DNA: TGTGCCAGCAGTGTTCGTGGGGGGAGCTCCCCAGATACGCAGTATTTT.

The V call is TRBV7-2, the J call TRBJ1-3, with 7 bases matching TRBD1. Trimming took 5 bases from V and 4 from J; bases not matched to a gene: 20. The CDR3 covers 19 residues. The germline CDR1 and CDR2 sequences are SGHTA and FQGNSA. The CDR3 nucleotides read TGTGCCAGCAGCCTAACGAGATTGACAGGGCCCGCGGCGGGAAACACCATATATTTT. It yields the protein CASSLTRLTGPAAGNTIYF.

This chain joins TRBV7-9 and TRBJ1-4, with TRBD1 identical over 7 bases. The CDR3 is 16 amino acids. The germline V gene has CDR1 SEHNR and CDR2 FQNEAQ (reference sequence). V lost 4 bases and J lost 9; bases outside the gene matches: 14. The CDR3 spells CASSSGQAAGAQKLFF. The DNA of the CDR3 is TGTGCCAGCAGCTCCGGACAGGCGGCGGGGGCGCAAAAACTGTTTTTT.

This clonotype has a handful of counts. The chain couples TRBV7-8 to TRBJ1-2; maybe TRBD1 (5 bases). The CDR3 runs to 15 residues. Trimming cost V 4 bases and J 5 bases, with 17 bases left between them. Germline V CDR1 and CDR2: SGHVS, FQNEAQ. CDR3 nucleotides: TGTGCCAGCAGCTCAACCAGGGTCCCAGTTTATGGCTACACCTTC. Translating it yields CASSSTRVPVYGYTF. Using reference TRBV7-8 and TRBJ1-2 for the parts outside the CDR3, the full variable domain is GAGVSQSPRYKVAKRGQDVALRCDPISGHVSLFWYQQALGQGPEFLTYFQNEAQLDKSGLPSDRFFAERPEGSVSTLKIQRTQQEDSAVYLCASSSTRVPVYGYTFGSGTRLTVV.

This clonotype was detected a few times. V and J are TRBV10-3 and TRBJ1-2, with D perhaps TRBD1 (5 bases). Trimming stripped 6 bases from V and 8 bases from J, with 22 bases between. Germline CDR1 ENHRY, CDR2 SYGVKD. The CDR3 is 15 amino acids. Written as DNA, the CDR3 is TGTGCCATCAGGACCAGGGACCCCCGGAGCGACGGCTACACCTTC. It specifies CAIRTRDPRSDGYTF.

Ten or more counts support this clonotype. V usage is TRBV29-1 and J usage is TRBJ2-7, with D hard to call. CDR1 is SQVTM and CDR2 is ANQGSEA in the germline V gene. V was shortened by 2 bases and J by 5 bases, with 13 bases between the two germline ends. The CDR3 is made up of 13 amino acids. The CDR3 is CSVEMDRPHEQYF. The CDR3 region has the DNA TGCAGCGTTGAAATGGATAGGCCGCACGAGCAGTACTTC.

This chain connects TRBV20-1 to TRBJ1-2; 8 bases line up with TRBD1. CDR1 DFQATT and CDR2 SNEGSKA come from the germline V gene (reference sequence). With V trimmed by 1 base and J by 4 bases, 5 bases remained unmatched. CDR3 length equals 14 residues. CDR3 sequence: CSARGTGGVYGYTF. The CDR3 DNA is TGCAGTGCTAGAGGAACAGGGGGTGTCTATGGCTACACCTTC.

The chain carries TRBV29-1 and TRBJ2-2; 10 bases map to TRBD1. V lost 5 bases and J lost 3; bases outside the gene matches: 6. CDR3 size: 15 residues. Germline V CDR1 and CDR2: SQVTM, ANQGSEA. CDR3 sequence (DNA): TGCAGCGTTCGATTCGGGACAGGGGACACCGGGGAGCTGTTTTTT. The encoded protein is CSVRFGTGDTGELFF.

This clonotype has only a few counts. This sequence joins TRBV7-9 and TRBJ2-6, with D perhaps TRBD1 or TRBD2 (5 bases each). Germline CDR1 reads SEHNR; CDR2 reads FQNEAQ (reference sequence). The CDR3 consists of 18 residues. V shed 5 bases and J shed 0 bases, with 17 bases lying between them. The CDR3 coding sequence is TGTGCCAGCAGCGTCAGAGGGGCCCTAAGCTCTGGGGCCAACGTCCTGACTTTC. Translated: CASSVRGALSSGANVLTF.

The chain joins TRBV7-3 to TRBJ2-2; tentative D call: TRBD2 (6 bases). Germline V gives CDR1 SGHTA, CDR2 FQGTGA. V shed 3 bases and J shed 6 bases, with 26 bases lying between them. CDR3 length equals 19 residues. DNA of the CDR3: TGTGCCAGCAGCTTTTTAGGCACCGCGCGGGAAGTCGCATCCGGGGAGCTGTTTTTT. As protein: CASSFLGTAREVASGELFF.

This chain joins TRBV7-6 and TRBJ2-1, with TRBD1 as a possible D gene (5 bases). This CDR3 has 15 amino acids. Trimming shortened V by 1 base and J by 6 bases, and 13 bases separated the two germline ends. Germline V gives CDR1 SGHVS, CDR2 FNYEAQ. In DNA, the CDR3 is TGTGCCAGCAGCTTAGTGGCAGGGTATGGCAATGAGCAGTTCTTC. Translating it yields CASSLVAGYGNEQFF.

The J gene is TRBJ2-2, the V gene TRBV5-8, with a tentative D call TRBD1 (6 bases). Trimming took 5 bases from V and 4 from J, leaving 12 bases between them. Germline CDR1 is SGHTS and CDR2 is YDEGEE. The CDR3 contains 14 residues. The CDR3 sequence is CASSTGTITGELFF. CDR3 DNA sequence: TGTGCCAGCAGTACCGGGACAATCACCGGGGAGCTGTTTTTT.

This clonotype occurred a few times. The J gene is TRBJ2-1, the V gene TRBV5-4; TRBD1 agrees at 7 bases. The J segment lost 4 bases and the V segment lost 2 bases, leaving 12 bases of the junction unmatched. Germline-derived CDR1 and CDR2 are SGHNT and YYREEE (reference sequence). CDR3 length equals 17 residues. This CDR3 reads CASSLGSPGQPYNEQFF. CDR3 nucleotides: TGTGCCAGCAGCTTAGGCTCCCCGGGACAGCCTTACAATGAGCAGTTCTTC.

This clonotype was seen only a few times. V gene TRBV28 combines with J gene TRBJ1-6; D perhaps matches TRBD1 (6 bases). This CDR3 has 14 amino acids. The V end was cut by 5 bases, the J end by 5 bases, with 10 bases between. Looked up from germline, CDR1 is MDHEN and CDR2 is SYDVKM. CDR3: CASSGDTNNSPLHF. CDR3 nucleotide sequence: TGTGCCAGCAGTGGGGACACCAATAATTCACCCCTCCACTTT.